This T cell receptor beta chain derives from a study of T cell responses to AZD1222 COVID-19 vaccine. Repertoires were generated with immunoSEQ multiplex PCR, while TCRdb's copy carries only in-frame clones and drops some. The table has around 130,000 clones, roughly 86% seen once; the top ten hold 4.5% to 7%. The V and J ends lost 4 bases and 4 bases respectively, with 9 bases between them. There are 13 residues in the CDR3. The germline V gene encodes CDR1 SGHDT and CDR2 YYEEEE. The source material was peripheral blood, sampled 28 days after the second AZD1222 dose. This rearrangement joins TRBV5-6 to TRBJ1-3, with D maybe TRBD1 (5 bases). This TCR was sampled from an adult who received the AZD1222 COVID-19 vaccine. The CDR3 DNA reads as TGTGCCAGCAGCCCGGACACCGGAAACACCATATATTTT. Protein: CASSPDTGNTIYF.